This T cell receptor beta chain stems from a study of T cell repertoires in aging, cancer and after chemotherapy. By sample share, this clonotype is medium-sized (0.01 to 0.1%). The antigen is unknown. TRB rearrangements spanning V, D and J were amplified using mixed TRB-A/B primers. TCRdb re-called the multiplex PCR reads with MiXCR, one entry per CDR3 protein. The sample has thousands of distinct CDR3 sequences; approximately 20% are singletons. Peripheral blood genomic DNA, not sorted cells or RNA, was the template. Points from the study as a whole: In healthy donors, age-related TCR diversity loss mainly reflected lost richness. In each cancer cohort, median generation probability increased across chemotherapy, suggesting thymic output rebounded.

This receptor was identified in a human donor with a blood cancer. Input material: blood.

CDR3 coding DNA: TGTGCCAGCAGTTATGGCGCAGGGGGGAACACTGAAGCTTTCTTT. Amino acid sequence: CASSYGAGGNTEAFF. The chain recombines TRBV6-2 or TRBV6-3 with TRBJ1-1, with 7 bases aligning to TRBD1. The CDR3 has 15 amino acids. Per germline, CDR1 MNHEY and CDR2 SVGEGT. J gave up 1 base and V 3 bases, and 5 bases lay outside the gene matches.